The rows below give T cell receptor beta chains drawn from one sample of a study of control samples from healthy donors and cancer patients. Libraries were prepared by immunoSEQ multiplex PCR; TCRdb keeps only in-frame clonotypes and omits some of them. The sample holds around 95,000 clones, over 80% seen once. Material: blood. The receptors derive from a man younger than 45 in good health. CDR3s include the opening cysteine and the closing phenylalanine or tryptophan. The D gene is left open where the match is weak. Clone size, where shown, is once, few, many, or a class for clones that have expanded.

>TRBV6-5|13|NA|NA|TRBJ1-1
CASSSPRGTEAFF
TGTGCCAGCAGTTCGCCCAGGGGAACTGAAGCTTTCTTT
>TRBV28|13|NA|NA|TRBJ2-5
CASKPAGQETQYF
TGTGCCAGCAAACCGGCAGGTCAAGAGACCCAGTACTTC
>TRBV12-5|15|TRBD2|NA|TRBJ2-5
CASDLSGGAGETQYF
TGTGCTAGTGACCTTAGCGGGGGGGCCGGTGAGACCCAGTACTTC
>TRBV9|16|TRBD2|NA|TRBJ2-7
CASSVEKRGVSYEQYF
TGTGCCAGCAGCGTAGAAAAGCGGGGGGTTTCCTACGAGCAGTACTTC
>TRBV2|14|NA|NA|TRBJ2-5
CASSVQGGQETQYF
TGTGCCAGCAGCGTACAGGGAGGCCAAGAGACCCAGTACTTC
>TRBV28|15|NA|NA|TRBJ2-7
CASSPVDSYAYEQYF
TGTGCCAGCAGTCCGGTTGACAGCTACGCTTACGAGCAGTACTTC
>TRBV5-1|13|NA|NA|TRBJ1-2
CASSGRTAYGYTF
TGCGCCAGCAGCGGAAGGACAGCCTATGGCTACACCTTC
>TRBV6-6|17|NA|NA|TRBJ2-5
CASSRTGGTRYQETQYF
TGTGCCAGCAGCCGAACCGGCGGGACAAGGTACCAAGAGACCCAGTACTTC
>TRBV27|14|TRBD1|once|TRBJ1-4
CASSSSRDREKLFF
TGTGCCAGCAGTTCGTCCCGGGACAGGGAAAAACTGTTTTTT
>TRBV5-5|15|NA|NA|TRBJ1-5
CASSLDPYSNQPQHF
TGTGCCAGCAGTTTGGATCCGTATAGCAATCAGCCCCAGCATTTT
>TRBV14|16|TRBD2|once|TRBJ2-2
CASSQELAGSAGELFF
TGTGCCAGCAGCCAAGAACTAGCGGGTTCGGCCGGGGAGCTGTTTTTT
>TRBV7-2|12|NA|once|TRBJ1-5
CASSTPRGPQHF
TGTGCCAGCAGCACGCCCCGGGGGCCCCAGCATTTT
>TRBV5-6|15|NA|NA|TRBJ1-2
CTSSLGGRQFGGYTF
TGTACCAGCAGCTTGGGTGGCCGTCAATTCGGCGGCTACACCTTC
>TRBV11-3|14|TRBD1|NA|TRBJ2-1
CASSPGQSLTEQFF
TGTGCCAGCAGCCCGGGACAGTCTCTGACTGAGCAGTTCTTC
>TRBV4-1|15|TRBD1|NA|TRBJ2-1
CASSPTGGEYNEQFF
TGCGCCAGCAGCCCGACAGGGGGCGAGTACAATGAGCAGTTCTTC
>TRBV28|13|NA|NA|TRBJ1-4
CASCWGAGEKLFF
TGTGCCAGCTGTTGGGGGGCGGGTGAAAAACTGTTTTTT
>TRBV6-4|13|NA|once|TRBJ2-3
CASSAVGTDTQYF
TGTGCCAGCAGTGCCGTGGGCACAGATACGCAGTATTTT
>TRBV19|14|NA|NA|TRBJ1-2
CASTPRNPNYGYTF
TGTGCCAGTACCCCGCGAAACCCTAACTATGGCTACACCTTC
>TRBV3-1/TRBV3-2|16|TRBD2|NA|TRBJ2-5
CASSLRTSGGKETQYF
TGTGCCAGCAGCTTACGGACTAGCGGGGGGAAAGAGACCCAGTACTTC
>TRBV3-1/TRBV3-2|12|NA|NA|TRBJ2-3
CASSRGTDTQYF
TGTGCCAGCAGCCGGGGCACAGATACGCAGTATTTT
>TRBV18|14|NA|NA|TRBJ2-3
CASSPIRGSDTQYF
TGTGCCAGCTCACCAATTAGGGGCTCAGATACGCAGTATTTT
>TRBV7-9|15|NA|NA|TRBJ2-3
CASSAGQPRTDTQYF
TGTGCCAGCAGCGCGGGACAGCCCCGGACAGATACGCAGTATTTT
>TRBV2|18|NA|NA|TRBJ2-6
CASSDVTGSPGGANVLTF
TGTGCCAGCAGTGATGTGACAGGATCCCCGGGCGGGGCCAACGTCCTGACTTTC
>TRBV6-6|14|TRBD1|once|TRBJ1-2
CASSYSGDSYGYTF
TGTGCCAGCAGTTACTCGGGGGACAGTTATGGCTACACCTTC
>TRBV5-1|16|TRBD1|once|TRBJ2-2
CASSLRQGLKTGELFF
TGCGCCAGCAGCTTACGACAGGGTCTAAAAACCGGGGAGCTGTTTTTT
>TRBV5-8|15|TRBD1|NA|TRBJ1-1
CASSLDDRDFPEAFF
TGTGCCAGCAGCTTGGATGACAGGGATTTTCCGGAAGCTTTCTTT
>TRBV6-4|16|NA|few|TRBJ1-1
CASSDSSSGGGTEAFF
TGTGCCAGCAGTGACTCCTCTTCTGGAGGGGGCACTGAAGCTTTCTTT
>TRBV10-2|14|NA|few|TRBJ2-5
CASSESKGRETQYF
TGCGCCAGCAGTGAGTCCAAGGGCCGGGAGACCCAGTACTTC
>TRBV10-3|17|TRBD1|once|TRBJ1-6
CAISSLLGGQVNSPLHF
TGTGCCATCAGTTCTTTATTGGGTGGACAGGTCAATTCACCCCTCCACTTT
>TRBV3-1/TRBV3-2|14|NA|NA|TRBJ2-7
CASSQADTSYEQYF
TGTGCCAGCAGCCAAGCGGACACCTCCTACGAGCAGTACTTC
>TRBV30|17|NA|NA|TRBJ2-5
CAWRLPPLFSHKETQYF
TGTGCCTGGAGGCTCCCCCCCCTCTTTTCCCATAAAGAGACCCAGTACTTC
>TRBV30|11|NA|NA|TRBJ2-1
CAWRQGNEQFF
TGTGCCTGGAGGCAGGGTAATGAGCAGTTCTTC
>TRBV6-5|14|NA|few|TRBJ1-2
CASSYGGGRYGYTF
TGTGCCAGCAGTTACGGGGGGGGAAGGTATGGCTACACCTTC
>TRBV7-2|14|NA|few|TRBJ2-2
CASSLGGNTGELFF
TGTGCCAGCAGCTTAGGCGGGAACACCGGGGAGCTGTTTTTT
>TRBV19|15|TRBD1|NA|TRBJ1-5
CASSQQGGANQPQHF
TGTGCCAGTAGTCAACAGGGGGGGGCAAATCAGCCCCAGCATTTT
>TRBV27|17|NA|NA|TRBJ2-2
CASSRPSSNLNTGELFF
TGTGCCAGCAGCCGACCCTCGTCAAATCTAAACACCGGGGAGCTGTTTTTT
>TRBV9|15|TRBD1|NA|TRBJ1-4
CASSVGDRVGEKLFF
TGTGCCAGCAGCGTAGGGGACAGGGTTGGGGAAAAACTGTTTTTT
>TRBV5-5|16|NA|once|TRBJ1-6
CASSLSSDRTNSPLHF
TGTGCCAGCAGCTTGTCGAGCGACAGGACAAATTCCCCCCTCCACTTT
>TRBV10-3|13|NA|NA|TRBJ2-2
CAIGTTNTGELFF
TGTGCCATTGGGACAACGAACACCGGGGAGCTGTTTTTT
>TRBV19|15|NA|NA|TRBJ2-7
CASSMYGTRTYEQYF
TGTGCCAGTAGTATGTACGGGACACGAACCTACGAGCAGTACTTC
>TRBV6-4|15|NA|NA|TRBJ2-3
CASSVLGGAGDTQYF
TGTGCCAGCAGTGTTCTTGGGGGGGCCGGGGATACGCAGTATTTT
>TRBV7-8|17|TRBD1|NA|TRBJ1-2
CASSPRTGGMTISGYTF
TGTGCCAGCAGCCCCCGGACAGGGGGAATGACGATATCCGGCTACACCTTC
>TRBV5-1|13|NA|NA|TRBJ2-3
CASSLTSTDTQYF
TGCGCCAGCAGCTTAACCTCCACAGATACGCAGTATTTT
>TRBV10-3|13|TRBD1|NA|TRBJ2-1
CAISGDRVNEQFF
TGTGCCATCAGTGGTGACAGGGTGAATGAGCAGTTCTTC
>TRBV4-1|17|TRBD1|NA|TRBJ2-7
CASSQEGTGGSPYEQYF
TGCGCCAGCAGCCAAGAGGGGACAGGGGGCTCTCCCTACGAGCAGTACTTC
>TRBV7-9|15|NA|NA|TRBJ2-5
CASTQGLNRQETQYF
TGTGCCAGCACCCAAGGGCTAAATAGACAAGAGACCCAGTACTTC
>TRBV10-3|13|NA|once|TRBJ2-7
CAISDFDTYEQYF
TGTGCCATCAGTGATTTTGACACCTACGAGCAGTACTTC
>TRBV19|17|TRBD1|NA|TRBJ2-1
CASSKSPGQGSYNEQFF
TGTGCCAGTAGTAAAAGTCCGGGACAGGGGTCCTACAATGAGCAGTTCTTC
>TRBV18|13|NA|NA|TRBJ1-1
CASSPTAGSEAFF
TGTGCCAGCTCACCAACCGCAGGGTCTGAAGCTTTCTTT
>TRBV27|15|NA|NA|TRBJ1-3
CASSLLGASGNTIYF
TGTGCCAGCAGTTTACTGGGGGCGAGCGGAAACACCATATATTTT
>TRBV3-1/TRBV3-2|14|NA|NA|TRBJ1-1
CASSQTDRNTEAFF
TGTGCCAGCAGCCAAACGGACAGGAACACTGAAGCTTTCTTT
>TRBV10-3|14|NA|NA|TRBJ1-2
CAISDPTRQAGYTF
TGTGCCATCAGTGACCCGACCCGACAGGCAGGCTACACCTTC
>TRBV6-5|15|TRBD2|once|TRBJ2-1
CASSYSTRGGNEQFF
TGTGCCAGCAGTTACTCGACGCGGGGGGGCAATGAGCAGTTCTTC
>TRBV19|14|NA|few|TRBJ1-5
CASSIEQENQPQHF
TGTGCCAGTAGTATAGAGCAGGAAAATCAGCCCCAGCATTTT
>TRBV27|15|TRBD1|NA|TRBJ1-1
CASSSRQGFDTEAFF
TGTGCCAGCAGTTCCCGACAGGGATTCGACACTGAAGCTTTCTTT
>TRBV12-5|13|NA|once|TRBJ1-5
CASGLGTKQPQHF
TGTGCTAGTGGCCTCGGGACCAAACAGCCCCAGCATTTT
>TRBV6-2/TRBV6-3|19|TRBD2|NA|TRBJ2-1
CASSYPRSGGGSSYNEQFF
TGTGCCAGCAGTTACCCGAGGTCAGGCGGGGGTAGCTCCTACAATGAGCAGTTCTTC
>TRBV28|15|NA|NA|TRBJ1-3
CASSVTGSTGNTIYF
TGTGCCAGCAGTGTAACAGGGTCAACTGGAAACACCATATATTTT
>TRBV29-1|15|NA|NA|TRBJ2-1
CSVPAGGSSYNEQFF
TGCAGCGTTCCCGCTGGGGGGAGCTCCTACAATGAGCAGTTCTTC
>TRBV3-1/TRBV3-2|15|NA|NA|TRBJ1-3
CASSRGVLNGNTIYF
TGTGCCAGCAGCAGAGGGGTTCTTAACGGAAACACCATATATTTT